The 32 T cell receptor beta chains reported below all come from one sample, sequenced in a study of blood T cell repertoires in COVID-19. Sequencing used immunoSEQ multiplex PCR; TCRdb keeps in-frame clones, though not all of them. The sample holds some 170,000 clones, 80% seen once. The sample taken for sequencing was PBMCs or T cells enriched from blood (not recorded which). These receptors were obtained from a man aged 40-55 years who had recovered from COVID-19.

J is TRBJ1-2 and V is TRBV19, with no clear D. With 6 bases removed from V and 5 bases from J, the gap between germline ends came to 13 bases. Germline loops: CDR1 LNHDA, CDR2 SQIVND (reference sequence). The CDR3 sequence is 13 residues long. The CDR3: CASRLLGVYGYTF. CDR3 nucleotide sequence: TGTGCCAGTAGACTCCTAGGCGTTTATGGCTACACCTTC.

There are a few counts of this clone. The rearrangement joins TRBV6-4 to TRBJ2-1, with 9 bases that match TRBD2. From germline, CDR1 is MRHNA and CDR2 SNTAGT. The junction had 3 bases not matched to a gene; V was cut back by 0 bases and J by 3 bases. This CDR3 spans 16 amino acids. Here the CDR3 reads CASSDSGGGDYNEQFF. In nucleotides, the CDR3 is TGTGCCAGCAGTGACTCCGGCGGGGGGGACTACAATGAGCAGTTCTTC.

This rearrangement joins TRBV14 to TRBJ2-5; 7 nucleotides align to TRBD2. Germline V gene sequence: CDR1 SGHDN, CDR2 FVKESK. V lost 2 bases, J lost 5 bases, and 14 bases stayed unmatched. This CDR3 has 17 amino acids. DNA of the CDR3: TGTGCCAGCAGCCAAAGAGGGTTCGGGGGGATTTGGGAGACCCAGTACTTC. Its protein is CASSQRGFGGIWETQYF.

The CDR3 reads CASSPVSGNTIYF. Written as DNA, the CDR3 is TGTGCCAGCAGCCCCGTCTCTGGAAACACCATATATTTT. The chain carries TRBV5-6 and TRBJ1-3; no clear D. Germline V CDR1 and CDR2: SGHDT, YYEEEE. Trimming removed 4 bases from V and 0 bases from J, with 5 bases in between. The CDR3 is made up of 13 amino acids. The full variable domain, its missing parts supplied by reference TRBV5-6 and TRBJ1-3, is DAGVTQSPTHLIKTRGQQVTLRCSPKSGHDTVSWYQQALGQGPQFIFQYYEEEERQRGNFPDRFSGHQFPNYSSELNVNALLLGDSALYLCASSPVSGNTIYFGEGSWLTVV.

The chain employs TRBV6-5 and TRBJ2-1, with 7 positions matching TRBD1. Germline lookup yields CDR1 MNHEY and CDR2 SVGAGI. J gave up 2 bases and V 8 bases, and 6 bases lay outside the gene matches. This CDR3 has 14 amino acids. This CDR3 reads CASYSGTAYNEQFF. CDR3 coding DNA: TGTGCCAGCTATTCCGGGACAGCCTACAATGAGCAGTTCTTC.

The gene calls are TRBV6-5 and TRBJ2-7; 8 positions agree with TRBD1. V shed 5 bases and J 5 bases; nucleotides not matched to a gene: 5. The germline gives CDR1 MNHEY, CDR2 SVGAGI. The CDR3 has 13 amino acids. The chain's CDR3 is CASSRQGIHEQYF. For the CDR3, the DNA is TGTGCCAGCAGTCGACAGGGGATCCACGAGCAGTACTTC.

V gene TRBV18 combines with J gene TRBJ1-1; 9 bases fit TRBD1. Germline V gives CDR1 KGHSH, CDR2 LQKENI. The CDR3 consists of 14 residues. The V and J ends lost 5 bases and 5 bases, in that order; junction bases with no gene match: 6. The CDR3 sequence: CASSGTGSLTEAFF. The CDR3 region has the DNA TGTGCCAGCTCAGGGACAGGGAGCTTGACTGAAGCTTTCTTT.

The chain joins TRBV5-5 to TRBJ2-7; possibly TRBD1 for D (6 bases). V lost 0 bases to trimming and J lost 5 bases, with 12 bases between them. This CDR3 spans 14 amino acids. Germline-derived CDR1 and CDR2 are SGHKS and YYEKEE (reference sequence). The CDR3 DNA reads TGTGCCAGCAGCTTGGAGCCAGGGGTCCACGAGCAGTACGTC. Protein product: CASSLEPGVHEQYV.

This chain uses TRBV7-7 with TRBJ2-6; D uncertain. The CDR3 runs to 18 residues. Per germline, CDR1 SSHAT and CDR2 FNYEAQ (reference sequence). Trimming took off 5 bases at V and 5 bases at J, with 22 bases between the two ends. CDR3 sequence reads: CASSVGTKSQSRANVLTF. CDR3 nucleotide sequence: TGTGCCAGCAGCGTTGGCACTAAGTCACAAAGTCGGGCCAACGTCCTGACTTTC.

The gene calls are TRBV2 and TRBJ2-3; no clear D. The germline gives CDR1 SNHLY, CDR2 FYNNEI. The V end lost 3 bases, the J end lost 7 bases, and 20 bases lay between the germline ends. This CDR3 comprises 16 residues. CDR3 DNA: TGTGCCAGCAGTGAGTACCAGGCCTCCGGTCTTCATACGCAGTATTTT. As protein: CASSEYQASGLHTQYF.

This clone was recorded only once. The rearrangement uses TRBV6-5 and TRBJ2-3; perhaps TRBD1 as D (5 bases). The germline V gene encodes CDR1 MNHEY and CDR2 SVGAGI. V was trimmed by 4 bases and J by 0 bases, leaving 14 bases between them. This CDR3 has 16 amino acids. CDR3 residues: CASSSIQVTSTDTQYF. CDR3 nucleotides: TGTGCCAGCAGTTCGATACAGGTTACTAGCACAGATACGCAGTATTTT.

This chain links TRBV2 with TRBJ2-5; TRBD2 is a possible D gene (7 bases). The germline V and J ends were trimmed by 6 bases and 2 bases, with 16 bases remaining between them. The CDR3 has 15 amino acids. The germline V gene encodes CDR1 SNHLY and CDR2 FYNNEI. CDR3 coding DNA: TGTGCCAGCAGCCTCGAAAGGGGGGGTCAAGAGACCCAGTACTTC. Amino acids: CASSLERGGQETQYF. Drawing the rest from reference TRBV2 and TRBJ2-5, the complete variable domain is EPEVTQTPSHQVTQMGQEVILRCVPISNHLYFYWYRQILGQKVEFLVSFYNNEISEKSEIFDDQFSVERPDGSNFTLKIRSTKLEDSAMYFCASSLERGGQETQYFGPGTRLLVL.

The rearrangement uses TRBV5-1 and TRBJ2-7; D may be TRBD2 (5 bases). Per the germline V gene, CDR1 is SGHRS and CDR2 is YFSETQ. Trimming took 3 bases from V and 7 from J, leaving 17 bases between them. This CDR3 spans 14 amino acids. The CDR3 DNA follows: TGCGCCAGCAGCTCCGTCGGAGATTCGGGGGAGCAGTACTTC. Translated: CASSSVGDSGEQYF.

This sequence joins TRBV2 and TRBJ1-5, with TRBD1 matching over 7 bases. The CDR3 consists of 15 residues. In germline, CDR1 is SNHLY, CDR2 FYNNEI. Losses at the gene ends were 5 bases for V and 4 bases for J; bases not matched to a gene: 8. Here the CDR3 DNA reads TGTGCCAGCAGTCGAGATCGACAGGGAAATCAGCCCCAGCATTTT. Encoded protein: CASSRDRQGNQPQHF.

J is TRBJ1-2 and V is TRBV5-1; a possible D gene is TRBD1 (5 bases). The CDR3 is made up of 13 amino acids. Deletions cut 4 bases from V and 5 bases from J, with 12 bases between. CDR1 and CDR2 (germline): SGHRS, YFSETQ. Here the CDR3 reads CASSPGGEYGYTF. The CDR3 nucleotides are TGCGCCAGCAGCCCGGGAGGGGAGTATGGCTACACCTTC.

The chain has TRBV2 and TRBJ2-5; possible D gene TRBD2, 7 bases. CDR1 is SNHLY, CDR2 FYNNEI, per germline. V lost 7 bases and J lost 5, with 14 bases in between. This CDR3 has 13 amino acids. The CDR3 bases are TGTGCCAGCATGACGGGGGGCCGGGAGACCCAGTACTTC. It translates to CASMTGGRETQYF. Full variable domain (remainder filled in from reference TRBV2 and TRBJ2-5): EPEVTQTPSHQVTQMGQEVILRCVPISNHLYFYWYRQILGQKVEFLVSFYNNEISEKSEIFDDQFSVERPDGSNFTLKIRSTKLEDSAMYFCASMTGGRETQYFGPGTRLLVL.

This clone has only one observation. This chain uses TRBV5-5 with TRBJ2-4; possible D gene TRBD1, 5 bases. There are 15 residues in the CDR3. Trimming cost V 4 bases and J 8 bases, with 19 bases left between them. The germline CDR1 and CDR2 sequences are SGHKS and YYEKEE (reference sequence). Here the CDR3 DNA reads TGTGCCAGCAGCCCGGGCGGTCCCCAAGGGGACATTCAGTACTTC. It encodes CASSPGGPQGDIQYF.

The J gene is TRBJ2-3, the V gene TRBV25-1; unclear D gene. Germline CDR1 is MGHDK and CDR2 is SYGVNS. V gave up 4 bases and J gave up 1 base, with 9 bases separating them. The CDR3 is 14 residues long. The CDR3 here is CASSGSRGTDTQYF. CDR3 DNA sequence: TGTGCCAGCAGTGGATCCCGAGGCACAGATACGCAGTATTTT.

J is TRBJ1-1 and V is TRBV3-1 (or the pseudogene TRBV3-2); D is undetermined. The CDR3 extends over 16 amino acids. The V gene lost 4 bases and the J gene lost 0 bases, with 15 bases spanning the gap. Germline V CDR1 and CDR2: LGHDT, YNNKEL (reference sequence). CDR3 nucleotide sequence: TGTGCCAGCAGCCCCCAGGTGGGCAGGCTGAACACTGAAGCTTTCTTT. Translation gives CASSPQVGRLNTEAFF.

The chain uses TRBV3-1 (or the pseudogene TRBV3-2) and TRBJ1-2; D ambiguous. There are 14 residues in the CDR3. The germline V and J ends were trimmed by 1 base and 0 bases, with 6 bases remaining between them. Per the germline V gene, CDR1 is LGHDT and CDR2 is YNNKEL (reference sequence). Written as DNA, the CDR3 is TGTGCCAGCAGCCAAGGTACACCTAACTATGGCTACACCTTC. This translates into CASSQGTPNYGYTF.

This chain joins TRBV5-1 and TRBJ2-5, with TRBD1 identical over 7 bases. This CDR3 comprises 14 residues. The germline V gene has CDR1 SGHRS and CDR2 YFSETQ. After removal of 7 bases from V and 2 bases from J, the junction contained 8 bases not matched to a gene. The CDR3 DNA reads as TGCGCCAGCCTCGCCGGGACAGCACAAGAGACCCAGTACTTC. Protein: CASLAGTAQETQYF.

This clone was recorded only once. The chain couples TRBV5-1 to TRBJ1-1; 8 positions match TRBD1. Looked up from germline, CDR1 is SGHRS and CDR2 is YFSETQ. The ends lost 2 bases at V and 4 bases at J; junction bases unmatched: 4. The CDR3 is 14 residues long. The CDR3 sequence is CASSLLGQATEAFF. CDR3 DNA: TGCGCCAGCAGCTTATTGGGACAGGCCACTGAAGCTTTCTTT.

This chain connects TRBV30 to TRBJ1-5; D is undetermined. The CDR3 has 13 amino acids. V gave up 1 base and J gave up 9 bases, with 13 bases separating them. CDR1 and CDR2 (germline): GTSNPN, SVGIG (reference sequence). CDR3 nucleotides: TGTGCCTGGAGTGCAGGAATCTCCTCGCCCCAGCATTTT. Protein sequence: CAWSAGISSPQHF.

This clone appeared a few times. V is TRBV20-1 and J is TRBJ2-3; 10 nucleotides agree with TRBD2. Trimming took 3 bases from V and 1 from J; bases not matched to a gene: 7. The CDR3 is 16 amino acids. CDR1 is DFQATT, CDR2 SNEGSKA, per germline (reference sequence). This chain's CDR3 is CSASVMSGGGTDTQYF. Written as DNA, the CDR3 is TGCAGTGCTAGTGTGATGAGCGGGGGGGGCACAGATACGCAGTATTTT.

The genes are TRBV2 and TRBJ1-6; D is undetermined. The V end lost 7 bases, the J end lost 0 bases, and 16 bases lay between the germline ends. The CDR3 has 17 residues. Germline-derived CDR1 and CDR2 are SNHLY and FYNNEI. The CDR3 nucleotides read TGTGCCAGCACGGGGAACGGCCCGAGCTCCTATAATTCACCCCTCCACTTT. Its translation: CASTGNGPSSYNSPLHF.

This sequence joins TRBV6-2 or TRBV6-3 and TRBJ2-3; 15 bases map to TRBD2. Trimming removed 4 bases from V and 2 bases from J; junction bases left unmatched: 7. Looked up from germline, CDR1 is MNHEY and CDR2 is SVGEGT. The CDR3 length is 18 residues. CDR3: CASSFGTSGGPFTDTQYF. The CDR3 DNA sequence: TGTGCCAGCAGTTTCGGGACTAGCGGGGGGCCTTTCACAGATACGCAGTATTTT.

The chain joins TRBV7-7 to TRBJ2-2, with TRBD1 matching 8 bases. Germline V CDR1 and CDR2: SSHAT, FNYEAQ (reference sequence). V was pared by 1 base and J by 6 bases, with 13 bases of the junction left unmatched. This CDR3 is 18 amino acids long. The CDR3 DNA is TGTGCCAGCAGCTTAGTCCTCGATGCGACAGGGGCGGCCGGGGAGCTGTTTTTT. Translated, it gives CASSLVLDATGAAGELFF.

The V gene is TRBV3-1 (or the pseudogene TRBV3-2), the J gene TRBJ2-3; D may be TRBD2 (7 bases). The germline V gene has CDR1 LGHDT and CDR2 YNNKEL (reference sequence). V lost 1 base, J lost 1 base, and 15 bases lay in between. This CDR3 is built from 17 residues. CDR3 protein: CASSQVRWGGGTDTQYF. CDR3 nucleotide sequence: TGTGCCAGCAGCCAAGTCCGCTGGGGGGGCGGCACAGATACGCAGTATTTT.

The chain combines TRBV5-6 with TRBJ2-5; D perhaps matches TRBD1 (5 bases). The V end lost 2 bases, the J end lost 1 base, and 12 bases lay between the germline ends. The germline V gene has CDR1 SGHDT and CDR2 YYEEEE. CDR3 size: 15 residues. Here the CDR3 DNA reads TGTGCCAGCAGCTTACCGACAGCAATCCAAGAGACCCAGTACTTC. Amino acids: CASSLPTAIQETQYF.

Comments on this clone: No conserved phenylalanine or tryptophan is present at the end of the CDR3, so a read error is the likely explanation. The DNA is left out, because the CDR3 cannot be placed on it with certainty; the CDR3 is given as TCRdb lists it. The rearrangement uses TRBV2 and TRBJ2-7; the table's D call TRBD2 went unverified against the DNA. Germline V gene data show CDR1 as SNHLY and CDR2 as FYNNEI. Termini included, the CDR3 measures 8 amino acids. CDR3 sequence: CASSERRL.

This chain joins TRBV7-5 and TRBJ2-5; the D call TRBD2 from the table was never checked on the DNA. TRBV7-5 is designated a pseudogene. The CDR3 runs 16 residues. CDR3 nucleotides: TGTGTCAGAAGCCACCGGGTTGGGCCGGGGGAAGAGACCCAGTACTTC. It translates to CVRSHRVGPGEETQYF.

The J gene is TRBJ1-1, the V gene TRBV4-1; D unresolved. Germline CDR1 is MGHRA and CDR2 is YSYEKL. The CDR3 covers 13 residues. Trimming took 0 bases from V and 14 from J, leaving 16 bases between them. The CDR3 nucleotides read TGCGCCAGCAGCCAAGAAGGAGGCAGCCTGCCGTTCTTT. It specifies CASSQEGGSLPFF.